This T cell receptor beta chain comes out of a study of vaccination effects on CD4 cells after COVID-19. At the level of the study: The ViraFEST assay expanded antigen-specific CD4+ T cells with viral peptide pools before sequencing.

About this clone itself: As yet, its antigen is unknown.

The CDR3 runs to 15 residues. Trimming stripped 2 bases from V and 0 bases from J, with 11 bases between. Germline CDR1 reads LGHDT; CDR2 reads YNNKEL (reference sequence). Data came from immunoSEQ multiplex PCR; TCRdb stores just in-frame clones and leaves some out. Altogether 30,000 or so clones are present, more than 55% being singletons, with the ten largest covering approximately 10%. With approximately 10 days of culture completed, CD4+ T cells were isolated. The gene calls are TRBV3-1 (or the pseudogene TRBV3-2) and TRBJ2-7, with D possibly being TRBD1 (5 bases). The TCR was taken from a human donor who received a COVID-19 vaccine. The sequenced sample was CD4+ T cells from PBMCs cultured without peptide, obtained before COVID-19 vaccination. CDR3 region: CASSQPGPVSYEQYF. The CDR3 DNA sequence: TGTGCCAGCAGCCAACCAGGGCCCGTCTCCTACGAGCAGTACTTC.